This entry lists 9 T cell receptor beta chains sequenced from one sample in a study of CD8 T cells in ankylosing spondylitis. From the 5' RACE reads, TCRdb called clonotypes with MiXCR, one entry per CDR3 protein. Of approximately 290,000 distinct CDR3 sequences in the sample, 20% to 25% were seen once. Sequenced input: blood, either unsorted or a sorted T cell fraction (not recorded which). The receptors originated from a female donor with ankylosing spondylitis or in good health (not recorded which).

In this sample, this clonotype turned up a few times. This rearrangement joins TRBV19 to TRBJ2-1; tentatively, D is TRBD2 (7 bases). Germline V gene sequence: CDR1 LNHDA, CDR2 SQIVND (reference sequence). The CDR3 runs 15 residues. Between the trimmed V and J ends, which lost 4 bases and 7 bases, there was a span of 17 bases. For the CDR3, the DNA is TGTGCCAGTAGTACGAGGGGGTACGGGAGGAATGAGCAGTTCTTC. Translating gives CASSTRGYGRNEQFF.

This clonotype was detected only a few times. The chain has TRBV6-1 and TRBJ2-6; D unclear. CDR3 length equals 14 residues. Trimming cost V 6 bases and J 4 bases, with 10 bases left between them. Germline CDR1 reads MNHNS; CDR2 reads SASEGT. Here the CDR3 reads CASSPGPGANVLTF. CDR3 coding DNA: TGTGCCAGCAGCCCGGGCCCCGGGGCCAACGTCCTGACTTTC.

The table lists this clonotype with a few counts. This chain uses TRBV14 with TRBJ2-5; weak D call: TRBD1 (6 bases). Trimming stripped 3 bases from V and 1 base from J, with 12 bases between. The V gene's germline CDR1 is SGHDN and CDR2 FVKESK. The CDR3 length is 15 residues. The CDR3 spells CASSQGALPQETQYF. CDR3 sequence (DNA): TGTGCCAGCAGCCAGGGGGCACTCCCCCAAGAGACCCAGTACTTC.

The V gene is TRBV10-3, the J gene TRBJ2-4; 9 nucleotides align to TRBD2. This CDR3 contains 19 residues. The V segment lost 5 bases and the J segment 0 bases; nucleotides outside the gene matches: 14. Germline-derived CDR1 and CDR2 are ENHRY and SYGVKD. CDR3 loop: CAISLGRLAGFLAKNIQYF. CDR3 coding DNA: TGTGCCATCAGTTTAGGGCGCCTAGCGGGATTCTTAGCCAAAAACATTCAGTACTTC.

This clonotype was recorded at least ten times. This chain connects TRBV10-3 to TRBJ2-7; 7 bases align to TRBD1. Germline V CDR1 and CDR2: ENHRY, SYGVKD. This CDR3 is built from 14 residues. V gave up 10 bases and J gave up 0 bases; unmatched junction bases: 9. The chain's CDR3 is CATQGQYSSYEQYF. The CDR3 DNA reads TGTGCCACACAGGGACAGTACTCCTCCTACGAGCAGTACTTC.

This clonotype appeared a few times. CDR3 DNA: TGCAGTGCTAGAGGAGCGGGGGGGCGATACGAGCAGTACTTC. Translating gives CSARGAGGRYEQYF. This chain links TRBV20-1 with TRBJ2-7, with 10 bases lining up with TRBD2. The CDR3 is 14 amino acids. Trimming took 1 base from V and 4 from J; bases not matched to a gene: 4. CDR1 and CDR2 (germline): DFQATT, SNEGSKA (reference sequence).

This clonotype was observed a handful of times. CDR3 DNA: TGTGCCAGCAGTGAGGCGGGATTCGGGTATGGCTACACCTTC. Its translation is CASSEAGFGYGYTF. V and J are TRBV25-1 and TRBJ1-2; D not certain. CDR1 is MGHDK, CDR2 SYGVNS, per germline. The CDR3 runs to 14 residues. Trimming shortened V by 3 bases and J by 5 bases, and 13 bases separated the two germline ends.

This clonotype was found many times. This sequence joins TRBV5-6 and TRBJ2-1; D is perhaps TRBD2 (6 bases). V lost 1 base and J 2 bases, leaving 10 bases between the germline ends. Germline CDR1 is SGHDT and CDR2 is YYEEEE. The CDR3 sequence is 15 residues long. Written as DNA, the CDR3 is TGTGCCAGCAGCTTGACCGGGAGTACCTACAATGAGCAGTTCTTC. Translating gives CASSLTGSTYNEQFF.

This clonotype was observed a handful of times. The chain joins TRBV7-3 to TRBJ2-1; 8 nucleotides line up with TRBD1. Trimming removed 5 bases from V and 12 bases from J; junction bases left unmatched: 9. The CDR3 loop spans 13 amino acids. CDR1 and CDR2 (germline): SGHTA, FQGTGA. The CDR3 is CASSPTGTGRQFF. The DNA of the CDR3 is TGTGCCAGCAGCCCAACGGGGACAGGAAGGCAGTTCTTC.